By share, the clone carrying this T cell receptor (beta chain) ranks as medium-sized (0.01 to 0.1%). V lost 3 bases and J lost 5; bases outside the gene matches: 3. The CDR3 consists of 14 residues. Germline V gene sequence: CDR1 MRHNA, CDR2 SNTAGT. Profiling relied on immunoSEQ multiplex PCR, and the TCRdb table lists in-frame clones only, not all of them. The sample has fewer than 30,000 clones, roughly nine tenths seen once. This record comes from a study of T cell changes during pregnancy in multiple sclerosis. The rearrangement links TRBV6-4 to TRBJ2-2; 7 bases are a match to TRBD2. This sample comprised CD8+ T cells from peripheral blood mononuclear cells, obtained in the second trimester of pregnancy. The sequence was obtained from a female donor with multiple sclerosis, enrolled in a pregnancy study. As DNA, the CDR3 is TGTGCCAGCAGTGAAAGCGGGACTACCGGGGAGCTGTTTTTT. Translating gives CASSESGTTGELFF.